Detailed here is one T cell receptor (beta chain). What it binds is unknown. This entry belongs to a study of T cells in tuberculosis. Study as a whole: IGRA-negative adolescents, IGRA-positive adolescents with latent tuberculosis and adults with active tuberculosis formed this South African cohort.

Overall study findings and caveats: Samples were chosen by availability of cryopreserved specimens.

Germline-derived CDR1 and CDR2 are SNHLY and FYNNEI. V lost 3 bases, J lost 10 bases, and 13 bases lay in between. The CDR3 totals 13 residues. The protocol was immunoSEQ multiplex PCR, while the TCRdb copy is restricted to in-frame clones and leaves out a portion. The sample lists some 30,000 clones, approximately 94% occurring once. This rearrangement joins TRBV2 to TRBJ2-1; tentatively, D is TRBD2 (5 bases). The TCR sequence derives from a donor between 10 and 35 years old with latent tuberculosis or without tuberculosis infection. Sequencing input: PBMCs. CDR3 region: CASSEGAVGEQFF. The CDR3 DNA is TGTGCCAGCAGTGAGGGAGCTGTGGGCGAGCAGTTCTTC.